Sequencing of this T cell receptor (beta chain) was carried out in a study of human T cells and chemical hapten exposure listed by TCRdb under 2021. Broadly, across the study: For sensitization, 2% DPC in acetone was applied to an approximately 2 cm by approximately 2 cm area of upper inner arm skin. Throughout the roughly 25-week study period, patients were also given weekly therapeutic DPC doses on the scalp. Patch testing was done on the upper back using Finn chambers containing 0.01% DPC, and results were scored after 6 days according to International Contact Dermatitis Research Group standards. Alopecia areata with under or over 50% scalp involvement, alopecia totalis and alopecia universalis were represented in the patient cohort, which was mostly female. Libraries were combined into a pool for sequencing, and differences in TCR yield between samples came mainly from small differences in library volumes within the pool. Peripheral blood TCR repertoire changes were tracked in vivo in alopecia patients during primary and secondary sensitization to the hapten diphenylcyclopropenone (DPC). Blood samples were taken from patients before sensitization (week 0) and at 2, 6 and about 24 weeks after DPC sensitization. Blood for TCR sequencing was provided by twenty-nine alopecia patients at one to four time points (pre-sensitization, 2, 6 and 24 weeks). Study-wide findings and limitations: Compared with pre-sensitization or healthy control sets, expanded TCRs formed significantly more large CDR3 similarity clusters, which is consistent with antigen-driven responses. Because every patient had alopecia, a presumed autoimmune disease, the patients' immune response might differ from that of healthy individuals. The number of TCRs above 1 in 1000 frequency did not change with DPC sensitization; there was no evidence of global repertoire structure alterations. After repeated subsampling, changes were observed in the strength of the expansion versus patch-test correlation and in the threshold at which the correlation became significant. Patch test score correlated positively with the number of PT1 expanded TCRs, reaching significance at thresholds 8, 16 and 32 but not at 4.

In its sample, this clonotype was seen many times. It has no known antigen specificity. Base qualities are missing; no much larger clone stands one base away. Explained via the paper, the time point label denotes: pre-sensitization, week 0. The treatment or condition label of this sample denotes: therapeutic diphenylcyclopropenone sensitization with weekly scalp DPC. At every patch-test visit, the blood draw took place before the patch test was put on. To be eligible, patients had to be aged 18 to 70, diagnosed with alopecia and judged suitable for DPC therapy, while pregnant patients were excluded. Total RNA was extracted from unfractionated whole blood that had been collected in Tempus Blood RNA tubes. The trim is 4 bases for V and 8 bases for J, with a gap of 15 bases between the germline ends. Reading the germline V gene (reference sequence) gives CDR1 MNHEY and CDR2 SMNVEV. The cysteine opens and the phenylalanine closes a CDR3 of 15 amino acids. The only DNA kept is the CDR3, 45 bases in frame from the first base.

Receptors were amplified or captured by RACE. TCRdb shows the sequencer as NextSeq 500. During library preparation, unique molecular identifiers were attached to individual cDNA molecules so that TCRs could be counted in a quantitative, reproducible way. Each blood RNA sample was used to sequence both TCR alpha and TCR beta chains. In the original analysis: A median of about 87,000 TCRs per sample was observed, with a range of about 20,000 to 750,000. V, J and CDR3 annotation of the TCR reads was carried out using the Decombinator software suite. For PS versus PT1 abundance plots, all samples were subsampled to the same number of TCRs (28,000). Expanded TCRs were defined as absent before sensitization and observed at least eight times at the 2-week time point. TCRdb ran its own pipeline on the public reads, namely fastp trimming at Q25 and MiXCR clone calling, and kept in-frame beta chains. Every entry covers one CDR3 protein and lists the most common genes and DNA from its rows. The V and J calls here are based on TCRdb, not the publication. This sample holds approximately 320,000 distinct CDR3 sequences; about 5.4% were observed only once. The ten most abundant clones make up about 8.7% of the sample.

The sequenced sample was whole blood, obtained in connection with sensitization to the hapten diphenylcyclopropenone (DPC). The chain links TRBV27 with TRBJ1-6; no D gene is confidently identified. The clonotype comes from a young woman with alopecia areata. Some clones in this sample may be carry-over from other donors' samples. The CDR3 in this case is CASSSIGPGDSPLHF. Here is the DNA: TGTGCCAGCAGTTCAATTGGCCCCGGAGATTCACCCCTCCACTTT.